Described below is a single T cell receptor (beta chain) sequence and its context. V dropped 2 bases and J dropped 0; count of bases not matched to a gene: 7. Germline V gene sequence: CDR1 SGHTA, CDR2 FQGNSA. The CDR3 sequence is 17 residues long. The source of the sample is a study of blood T cell repertoires in COVID-19. The data were produced by immunoSEQ multiplex PCR, yet TCRdb's version contains in-frame clones alone and is incomplete. The table records 200,000 to 250,000 clones, around 88% of them present only once. This chain uses TRBV7-2 with TRBJ2-7, with 10 bases matching TRBD2. The sequence came from a woman in her 50s with acute COVID-19. The sample consisted of PBMCs or T cells enriched from blood (not recorded which). CDR3 nucleotide sequence: TGTGCCAGCAGCTTAAGCTCACTAGCGGGGAGCTCCTACGAGCAGTACTTC. Its translation is CASSLSSLAGSSYEQYF.